This section outlines one T cell receptor (beta chain) sequence together with its context. The CDR3 spans 12 residues. Deletions cut 0 bases from V and 10 bases from J, with 10 bases between. Germline CDR1 and CDR2: MNHEY and SVGEGT. Authors' processing steps: Nucleated cell counts were estimated from reference gene primer amplification. Assay: immunoSEQ multiplex PCR; the TCRdb copy retains only in-frame clones and omits some. The V and J calls and clone size are taken from that table; D and trimming were inferred from the DNA. The sample lists about 300,000 clones, around 90% seen once, with approximately 8.8% in the top ten. These data are taken from a study of blood T cell repertoires in COVID-19. Study overall: Researchers got acute and convalescent COVID-19 samples from the United States, Italy and Spain.

Sequencing was done on a sample of peripheral blood. This receptor was taken from a man younger than 30 with active or convalescent COVID-19. The J gene is TRBJ2-7, the V gene TRBV6-2 or TRBV6-3; a possible D gene is TRBD1 (5 bases). In nucleotides, the CDR3 is TGTGCCAGCAGTTACTCTGGGGCAGGTCAGTACTTC. It codes for CASSYSGAGQYF.